Following are 31 T cell receptor beta chains from one sample sequenced in a study of cytomegalovirus exposure and HLA in healthy donors. The PCR made use of 60 Vbeta and 13 Jbeta primers. Profiled with immunoSEQ multiplex PCR; TCRdb holds only in-frame clones, not every one. The table lists 100,000 to 150,000 clones, about 81% of them singletons. Sequencing used PBMCs. Receptors originate from a woman between 25 and 40 years old in good health and CMV-seronegative.

V usage is TRBV5-1 and J usage is TRBJ2-3, with 9 bases identical to TRBD2. The CDR3 length is 15 residues. J gave up 0 bases and V 4 bases, and 3 bases lay outside the gene matches. Germline CDR1 and CDR2: SGHRS and YFSETQ. This chain's CDR3 is CASSTSGHSTDTQYF. The CDR3 region has the DNA TGCGCCAGCAGCACTAGCGGGCACAGCACAGATACGCAGTATTTT.

The gene calls are TRBV4-1 and TRBJ2-5; D gene unclear. TRBJ2-7 explains the end of the DNA better; the J call may be wrong. This CDR3 contains 15 residues. CDR1 and CDR2 from the germline V gene are MGHRA and YSYEKL. CDR3 residues: CASSQDPTVSYEQYF. CDR3 DNA sequence: TGCGCCAGCAGCCAAGATCCCACTGTGTCCTACGAGCAGTACTTC.

The chain carries TRBV16 and TRBJ2-5; unclear D gene. The CDR3 covers 14 residues. The germline CDR1 and CDR2 sequences are KGHSY and FQNENV. V was trimmed by 4 bases and J by 4 bases, leaving 13 bases between them. For the CDR3, the DNA is TGTGCCAGCAGCCTCAACCCCGCAGGAGAGACCCAGTACTTC. This sequence encodes CASSLNPAGETQYF.

The V and J genes are TRBV28 and TRBJ2-7, with 8 bases matching TRBD1. Germline values: CDR1 MDHEN, CDR2 SYDVKM. CDR3 length: 15 residues. The V gene end was trimmed by 5 bases and the J gene end by 5 bases; junction bases not matched to a gene: 11. This CDR3 reads CASSTPGQGFHEQYF. Written as DNA, the CDR3 is TGTGCCAGCAGTACTCCCGGACAGGGTTTCCACGAGCAGTACTTC.

This clone has more than one count but fewer than ten. The chain carries TRBV11-2 and TRBJ2-2, with no clear D. The CDR3 consists of 15 residues. Per germline, CDR1 SGHAT and CDR2 FQNNGV. Trimming cost V 4 bases and J 6 bases, with 15 bases left between them. CDR3 region: CASSYTKSNAGELFF. As DNA, the CDR3 is TGTGCCAGCAGCTATACGAAGAGCAACGCCGGGGAGCTGTTTTTT.

This chain joins TRBV5-1 and TRBJ1-1, with D possibly TRBD1 on 6 matching bases. Germline V gene lookup returns CDR1 SGHRS and CDR2 YFSETQ. This CDR3 has 15 amino acids. Trimming shortened V by 4 bases and J by 4 bases, and 17 bases separated the two germline ends. The CDR3 nucleotides are TGCGCCAGCAGCCCCTACCTGGGGGCATTCACTGAAGCTTTCTTT. It translates to CASSPYLGAFTEAFF.

This chain uses TRBV29-1 with TRBJ1-4, with D maybe TRBD1 (5 bases). The CDR3 is 13 amino acids. From germline, CDR1 is SQVTM and CDR2 ANQGSEA. Trimming shortened V by 7 bases and J by 4 bases, and 13 bases separated the two germline ends. As DNA, the CDR3 is TGCAGCGCCCTGGAAGGGGTTAATGAAAAACTGTTTTTT. As protein: CSALEGVNEKLFF.

J is TRBJ2-7 and V is TRBV5-1, with TRBD1 as a possible D gene (5 bases). The CDR3 has 16 amino acids. Germline CDR1 is SGHRS and CDR2 is YFSETQ. V was clipped by 4 bases and J by 2 bases, with 19 bases between them. The CDR3 DNA sequence: TGCGCCAGCAGCCCCCATCCGACCAGACAGACCTACGAGCAGTACTTC. Residues: CASSPHPTRQTYEQYF.

The chain links TRBV29-1 to TRBJ2-7, with D uncertain. Deletions cut 3 bases from V and 2 bases from J, with 14 bases between. This CDR3 comprises 14 residues. In germline, CDR1 is SQVTM, CDR2 ANQGSEA. CDR3 nucleotide sequence: TGCAGCGTTGAGGTACTCTACCCGCCCTACGAGCAGTACTTC. Its protein is CSVEVLYPPYEQYF.

J is TRBJ2-7 and V is TRBV30; tentative D call: TRBD1 (5 bases). Germline V gene sequence: CDR1 GTSNPN, CDR2 SVGIG (reference sequence). V gave up 5 bases and J gave up 3 bases, with 14 bases separating them. CDR3 length: 13 residues. This CDR3 reads CAWEIREGYEQYF. DNA for the CDR3: TGTGCCTGGGAGATCAGGGAAGGCTACGAGCAGTACTTC.

This clone was seen a few times. V gene TRBV6-1 combines with J gene TRBJ2-7; TRBD2 aligns across 7 bases. The CDR3 has 16 residues. J was trimmed by 3 bases and V by 3 bases; bases with no gene match: 11. Germline-derived CDR1 and CDR2 are MNHNS and SASEGT. The CDR3 DNA sequence: TGTGCCAGCAGTGATGGGTTGGGGGAGGGCCACTACGAGCAGTACTTC. Residues: CASSDGLGEGHYEQYF.

The rearrangement links TRBV19 to TRBJ2-1; maybe TRBD1 (5 bases). The CDR3 contains 14 residues. Per the germline V gene, CDR1 is LNHDA and CDR2 is SQIVND (reference sequence). V was trimmed by 4 bases and J by 0 bases, leaving 7 bases between them. The CDR3 is CASSKRGSYNEQFF. CDR3 coding DNA: TGTGCCAGTAGTAAAAGGGGCTCCTACAATGAGCAGTTCTTC.

This clone was counted a few times. The rearrangement joins TRBV11-2 to TRBJ1-2; D not certain. Germline V gene lookup returns CDR1 SGHAT and CDR2 FQNNGV. The CDR3 consists of 14 residues. Trimming cost V 1 base and J 2 bases, with 8 bases left between them. The CDR3 DNA sequence: TGTGCCAGCAGCTTAGGGATGACAAACTATGGCTACACCTTC. Protein: CASSLGMTNYGYTF.

This chain links TRBV4-2 with TRBJ2-2, with D possibly being TRBD2 (6 bases). V lost 0 bases and J 3 bases, leaving 17 bases between the germline ends. Germline V CDR1 and CDR2: LGHNA, YNFKEQ. The CDR3 loop spans 18 amino acids. The CDR3 DNA follows: TGTGCCAGCAGCCAAGATAACCGGCAGCCGGGGGACACCGGGGAGCTGTTTTTT. Encoded protein: CASSQDNRQPGDTGELFF.

This clone was counted a few times. The J gene is TRBJ2-7, the V gene TRBV7-8; the D gene is possibly TRBD1 (6 bases). CDR3 length equals 13 residues. CDR1 is SGHVS and CDR2 is FQNEAQ in the germline V gene. V was pared by 5 bases and J by 5 bases, with 13 bases between. DNA of the CDR3: TGTGCCAGCAGCCCCCCTCGACAGGACGAGCAGTACTTC. The encoded protein is CASSPPRQDEQYF. Complete variable domain (other parts from reference TRBV7-8 and TRBJ2-7): GAGVSQSPRYKVAKRGQDVALRCDPISGHVSLFWYQQALGQGPEFLTYFQNEAQLDKSGLPSDRFFAERPEGSVSTLKIQRTQQEDSAVYLCASSPPRQDEQYFGPGTRLTVT.

This chain joins TRBV7-9 and TRBJ1-1, with D uncertain. The CDR3 runs 13 residues. V lost 0 bases to trimming and J lost 7 bases, with 9 bases between them. The germline V gene has CDR1 SEHNR and CDR2 FQNEAQ (reference sequence). This CDR3 is CASSLAISGEAFF. In nucleotides, the CDR3 is TGTGCCAGCAGCTTAGCGATATCGGGTGAAGCTTTCTTT. The entire variable domain, with the rest obtained from reference TRBV7-9 and TRBJ1-1, is as follows: DTGVSQNPRHKITKRGQNVTFRCDPISEHNRLYWYRQTLGQGPEFLTYFQNEAQLEKSRLLSDRFSAERPKGSFSTLEIQRTEQGDSAMYLCASSLAISGEAFFGQGTRLTVV.

This clone came up a few times. The V gene is TRBV18, the J gene TRBJ1-2; no clear D gene. Germline-derived CDR1 and CDR2 are KGHSH and LQKENI. CDR3 length equals 14 residues. Trimming took 5 bases from V and 2 from J, leaving 12 bases between them. The CDR3 nucleotides read TGTGCCAGCTCATTTCCCGAGAGCAACTATGGCTACACCTTC. It yields the protein CASSFPESNYGYTF.

This clone occurred a few times. The gene calls are TRBV9 and TRBJ1-1; weak D call: TRBD1 (5 bases). Per the germline V gene, CDR1 is SGDLS and CDR2 is YYNGEE. The CDR3 has 15 residues. V was clipped by 0 bases and J by 1 base, with 10 bases between them. This CDR3 reads CASSVGWGRNTEAFF. The CDR3 coding sequence is TGTGCCAGCAGCGTAGGTTGGGGCCGGAACACTGAAGCTTTCTTT.

This clone was picked up one time. The rearrangement links TRBV10-2 to TRBJ2-2; no clear D gene. V was trimmed by 9 bases and J by 6 bases, leaving 8 bases between them. Germline loops: CDR1 WSHSY, CDR2 SAAADI. The CDR3 length is 11 residues. CDR3 loop: CASSLPGELFF. CDR3 DNA sequence: TGCGCCAGTTCTCTTCCCGGGGAGCTGTTTTTT.

The rearrangement links TRBV11-3 to TRBJ2-1; the D gene is possibly TRBD1 (5 bases). This CDR3 is 17 amino acids long. From germline, CDR1 is SGHNT and CDR2 YENEEA. Trimming took 1 base from V and 0 from J, leaving 13 bases between them. The CDR3 coding sequence is TGTGCCAGCAGCTTAGGGGGCATAGAAAGCTCCTACAATGAGCAGTTCTTC. Amino acids: CASSLGGIESSYNEQFF.

The J gene is TRBJ1-5, the V gene TRBV11-2; no clear D. Trimming shortened V by 1 base and J by 0 bases, and 10 bases separated the two germline ends. The germline gives CDR1 SGHAT, CDR2 FQNNGV. The CDR3 loop spans 16 amino acids. CDR3 in amino acids: CASSLGDRVSNQPQHF. CDR3 in DNA: TGTGCCAGCAGCTTAGGCGATCGGGTTAGCAATCAGCCCCAGCATTTT.

V is TRBV6-5 and J is TRBJ1-1; 8 nucleotides line up with TRBD1. The CDR3 spans 15 residues. With V trimmed by 4 bases and J by 1 base, 5 bases remained unmatched. CDR1 is MNHEY and CDR2 is SVGAGI in the germline V gene. CDR3 nucleotides: TGTGCCAGCAGTTGGCAACAGGGGGGGAACACTGAAGCTTTCTTT. This codes for CASSWQQGGNTEAFF.

The chain employs TRBV14 and TRBJ1-2, with D tentatively TRBD1 (6 bases). This CDR3 contains 17 residues. CDR1 is SGHDN, CDR2 FVKESK, per germline. Trimming cost V 3 bases and J 4 bases, with 21 bases left between them. The CDR3 nucleotides are TGTGCCAGCAGCCACCCAGCCCCGGGACATGGAAGCTATGGCTACACCTTC. As protein: CASSHPAPGHGSYGYTF.

The chain couples TRBV5-1 to TRBJ1-4, with 9 nucleotides matching TRBD1. This CDR3 comprises 14 residues. V dropped 5 bases and J dropped 7; count of bases not matched to a gene: 6. Germline V gene data show CDR1 as SGHRS and CDR2 as YFSETQ. For the CDR3, the DNA is TGCGCCAGCAGTTCCGGGACAGGGTTTGAAAAACTGTTTTTT. This translates into CASSSGTGFEKLFF.

V and J are TRBV11-3 and TRBJ2-7; 8 bases fit TRBD1. The germline CDR1 and CDR2 sequences are SGHNT and YENEEA. V lost 5 bases and J lost 4; bases outside the gene matches: 13. The CDR3 has 16 residues. CDR3 in amino acids: CASSRGQGIRMYEQYF. The CDR3 bases are TGTGCCAGCAGCCGTGGACAGGGAATACGGATGTACGAGCAGTACTTC. The full variable domain, with the rest looked up from reference TRBV11-3 and TRBJ2-7, is EAGVVQSPRYKIIEKKQPVAFWCNPISGHNTLYWYLQNLGQGPELLIRYENEEAVDDSQLPKDRFSAERLKGVDSTLKIQPAELGDSAVYLCASSRGQGIRMYEQYFGPGTRLTVT.

This chain joins TRBV9 and TRBJ1-2; D is possibly TRBD1 (5 bases). V was clipped by 2 bases and J by 7 bases, with 12 bases between them. Germline CDR1 reads SGDLS; CDR2 reads YYNGEE. The CDR3 contains 13 residues. Here the CDR3 reads CASSVGGVSGYTF. CDR3 nucleotides: TGTGCCAGCAGCGTGGGGGGGGTGTCTGGCTACACCTTC.

V gene TRBV4-1 combines with J gene TRBJ2-7, with 14 bases matching TRBD2. J was trimmed by 2 bases and V by 3 bases; bases with no gene match: 3. Per germline, CDR1 MGHRA and CDR2 YSYEKL. The CDR3 length is 16 residues. Written as DNA, the CDR3 is TGCGCCAGCAGCCAGCTGACTAGCGGGGGGGCCTACGAGCAGTACTTC. The encoded protein is CASSQLTSGGAYEQYF.

The chain uses TRBV9 and TRBJ2-5, with D perhaps TRBD2 (5 bases). V was shortened by 0 bases and J by 5 bases, with 8 bases between the two germline ends. Germline assignment: CDR1 SGDLS and CDR2 YYNGEE. This CDR3 is built from 13 residues. The CDR3 nucleotides read TGTGCCAGCAGCGTAGGAGGGCTGGAGACCCAGTACTTC. This encodes CASSVGGLETQYF.

The chain carries TRBV30 and TRBJ1-5, with TRBD1 identical over 8 bases. Germline trimming cut 4 bases from V and 6 bases from J; bases unmatched to any gene: 8. Germline values: CDR1 GTSNPN, CDR2 SVGIG (reference sequence). CDR3 length: 14 residues. CDR3 DNA: TGTGCCTGGAATCAAGGACAGGGCGCTCAGCCCCAGCATTTT. Translated, it gives CAWNQGQGAQPQHF.

The chain employs TRBV18 and TRBJ2-5, with TRBD1 identical over 9 bases. The CDR3 is 16 amino acids. Germline assignment: CDR1 KGHSH and CDR2 LQKENI. The junction had 6 bases not matched to a gene; V was cut back by 3 bases and J by 1 base. The CDR3 spells CASSPFKDRGQETQYF. In DNA, the CDR3 is TGTGCCAGCTCACCTTTTAAGGACAGGGGCCAAGAGACCCAGTACTTC.

This clone has a handful of counts. The chain is built from TRBV5-1 and TRBJ1-1; D is possibly TRBD1 (6 bases). The CDR3 has 15 amino acids. Deletions cut 2 bases from V and 1 base from J, with 12 bases between. Per the germline V gene, CDR1 is SGHRS and CDR2 is YFSETQ. The CDR3 is CASSFTGTPNTEAFF. The CDR3 DNA reads TGCGCCAGCAGCTTTACCGGGACACCGAACACTGAAGCTTTCTTT.